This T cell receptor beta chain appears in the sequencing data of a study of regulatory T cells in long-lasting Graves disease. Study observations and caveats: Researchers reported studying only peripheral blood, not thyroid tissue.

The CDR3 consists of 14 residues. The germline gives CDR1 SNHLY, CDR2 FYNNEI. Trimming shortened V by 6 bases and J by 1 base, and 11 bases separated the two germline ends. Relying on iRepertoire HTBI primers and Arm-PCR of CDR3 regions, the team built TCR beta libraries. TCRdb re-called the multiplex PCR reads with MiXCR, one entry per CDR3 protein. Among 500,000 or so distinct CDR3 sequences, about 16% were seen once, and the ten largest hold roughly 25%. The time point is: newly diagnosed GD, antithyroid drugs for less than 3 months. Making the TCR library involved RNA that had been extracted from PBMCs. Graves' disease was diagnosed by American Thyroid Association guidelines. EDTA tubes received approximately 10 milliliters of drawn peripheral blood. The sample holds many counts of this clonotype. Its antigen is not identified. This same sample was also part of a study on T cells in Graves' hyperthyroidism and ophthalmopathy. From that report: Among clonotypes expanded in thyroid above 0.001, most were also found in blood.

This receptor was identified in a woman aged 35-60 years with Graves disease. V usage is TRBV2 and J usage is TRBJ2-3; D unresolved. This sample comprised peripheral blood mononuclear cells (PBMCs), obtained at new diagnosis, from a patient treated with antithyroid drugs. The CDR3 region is CASRTQFGTDTQYF. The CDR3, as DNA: TGTGCCAGCAGAACACAGTTTGGCACAGATACGCAGTATTTT.